A selection of T cell receptor beta chains follows, all from one sample in a study of regulatory T cells in long-lasting Graves disease. TCRdb recomputed calls from the multiplex PCR reads with MiXCR, one row per CDR3 protein. The sample lists 350,000 to 500,000 distinct CDR3 sequences; about 14% were seen once. These data were also reused for a study on T cells in Graves' hyperthyroidism and ophthalmopathy.

Sequences were derived from peripheral blood mononuclear cells (PBMCs), sampled at new diagnosis, from a patient treated with antithyroid drugs. These receptors originate from a woman in her fifties or sixties with Graves disease. Each CDR3 is given with its conserved first and last residue. Each record gives: J gene, V gene, clone size, D gene, CDR3 DNA, CDR3 protein. The D gene is left open where the match is weak. Clone size is stated in some rows and not others, as once, few, many or a class when expanded.

>TRBJ2-3|TRBV28|many|-
TGTGCCAGCAGTTTATCCTACCGGGCGGCTAGCACAGATACGCAGTATTTT
CASSLSYRAASTDTQYF
>TRBJ2-7|TRBV18|-|-
TGTGCCAGCCCGGCGAAGGGGGGGGGAGACGATCCCGAGCAGTACTTC
CASPAKGGGDDPEQYF
>TRBJ2-5|TRBV6-5|few|TRBD1
TGTGCCAGCAGTTACGGGACAGGGGGCGCCCCGGTGGGGAAGACCCAGTACTTC
CASSYGTGGAPVGKTQYF
>TRBJ2-1|TRBV2|many|TRBD2
TGTGCCAGCTTACCGGGACTAGCCTACAATGAGCAGTTCTTC
CASLPGLAYNEQFF
>TRBJ2-1|TRBV28|many|-
TGTGCCAGCAGCATTCCGTACAATGAGCAGTTCTTC
CASSIPYNEQFF
>TRBJ2-7|TRBV27|many|-
TGTGCCAGCAGTTTCTCGGACGGCCCCTACGAGCAGTACTTC
CASSFSDGPYEQYF
>TRBJ2-1|TRBV7-8|many|-
TGTGCCAGCAGCTTATCCCTGTTTAGCGCCCAAAGAGACAATGAGCAGTTCTTC
CASSLSLFSAQRDNEQFF
>TRBJ2-1|TRBV6-1|few|TRBD2
TGTGCCAGCAGTGCCGGGACTAGGGTAGTCAGTGAGCAGTTCTTC
CASSAGTRVVSEQFF
>TRBJ2-7|TRBV12-5|-|TRBD1
TGTGCTAGTGGTTCCAGAACTAGACAGGGTCAAGCCGTCGACGAGCAGTACTTC
CASGSRTRQGQAVDEQYF
>TRBJ1-5|TRBV19|few|-
TGTGCCAGTAGTATAGGACACGGCCCTAAGGGTCAGCCCCAGCATTTT
CASSIGHGPKGQPQHF
>TRBJ2-5|TRBV20-1|-|-
TGCAGTGCTAGGGGGGGAAGATTCGACACCGGCCCGGAGACCCAGTACTTC
CSARGGRFDTGPETQYF
>TRBJ1-4|TRBV7-2|-|-
TGTGCCAGCAGCTTAAAGGGGGTCCGAAGGAGTGGGGAAAAACTGTTTTTT
CASSLKGVRRSGEKLFF
>TRBJ1-4|TRBV5-1|many|-
TGCGCCAGCAGCTTGGAGTCGGGGGGACTGTTTTTT
CASSLESGGLFF
>TRBJ1-1|TRBV4-2|few|-
TGTGCCAGCAGCCAAGATCCGGGGAGAGGGACTGAAGCTTTCTTT
CASSQDPGRGTEAFF
>TRBJ2-1|TRBV6-1|many|-
TGTGCCAGCACTCGGGCGGGCAGCTCCTACAATGAGCAGTTCTTC
CASTRAGSSYNEQFF
>TRBJ2-1|TRBV19|-|-
TGTGCCAGTAGTATATCTATCCCTTCCGGGAGTATTTACAATGAGCAGTTCTTC
CASSISIPSGSIYNEQFF
>TRBJ2-3|TRBV7-9|-|-
TGTGCCAGCAGCTTATTGGCCAGGGGCACAGATACGCAGTATTTT
CASSLLARGTDTQYF
>TRBJ2-2|TRBV7-7|few|TRBD1
TGTGCTAGCAGCGTGGGACAGGTTGACTCCGGGGAGCTGTTTTTT
CASSVGQVDSGELFF
>TRBJ2-2|TRBV7-9|many|TRBD2
TGTGCCAGCAGCCCGCAAAGCTCTCTAGCGGGAGGGCCGGTCGGGGAGCTGTTTTTT
CASSPQSSLAGGPVGELFF
>TRBJ1-5|TRBV10-3|many|-
TGTGCCATCAGCGAACGGGCGGGTCAGCCCCAGCATTTT
CAISERAGQPQHF
>TRBJ2-2|TRBV11-3|-|TRBD2
TGTGCCAGCAGCGTCAGCGGACTAGCGGGAGTCACCGGGGAGCTGTTTTTT
CASSVSGLAGVTGELFF
>TRBJ1-5|TRBV6-1|many|TRBD1
TGTGCCAGCAGTGAACGGACAGGGAGCAATCAGCCCCAGCATTTT
CASSERTGSNQPQHF
>TRBJ1-6|TRBV5-1|-|-
TGCGCCAGCAGCTTGGAAGCAGGAGGTAATTCACCCCTCCACTTT
CASSLEAGGNSPLHF
>TRBJ2-3|TRBV12-3/TRBV12-4|many|TRBD2
TGTGCCAGCAGTACACATAGCGGGAGTGCAGATACGCAGTATTTT
CASSTHSGSADTQYF